This passage covers 24 T cell receptor beta chains from one sample sequenced in a study of control samples from healthy donors and cancer patients. The assay was immunoSEQ multiplex PCR, and TCRdb's table has in-frame clones only and misses some. The sample yields roughly 130,000 clones, approximately 90% seen once. Sequenced material: blood. All receptors come from a man in his late teens or twenties in good health.

The chain has TRBV5-1 and TRBJ1-2; 8 bases line up with TRBD1. Germline-derived CDR1 and CDR2 are SGHRS and YFSETQ. The CDR3 extends over 14 amino acids. With V trimmed by 4 bases and J by 1 base, 3 bases remained unmatched. In DNA, the CDR3 is TGCGCCAGCAGCCAAGGACAGGGTAACTATGGCTACACCTTC. It is translated as CASSQGQGNYGYTF. The full variable domain, rest sourced from reference TRBV5-1 and TRBJ1-2, is KAGVTQTPRYLIKTRGQQVTLSCSPISGHRSVSWYQQTPGQGLQFLFEYFSETQRNKGNFPGRFSGRQFSNSRSEMNVSTLELGDSALYLCASSQGQGNYGYTFGSGTRLTVV.

The CDR3 sequence: CASSLAAGIGTGELFF. CDR3 nucleotide sequence: TGCGCCAGCAGCTTGGCGGCAGGGATCGGCACCGGGGAGCTGTTTTTT. The chain combines TRBV5-1 with TRBJ2-2; the D gene is possibly TRBD1 (5 bases). From germline, CDR1 is SGHRS and CDR2 YFSETQ. V was cut by 0 bases and J by 4 bases, with 13 bases left in between. CDR3 length: 16 residues.

The chain joins TRBV9 to TRBJ2-5, with D perhaps assigned TRBD1 or TRBD2 (6 bases each). This CDR3 has 15 amino acids. Germline CDR1 is SGDLS and CDR2 is YYNGEE. V lost 0 bases and J lost 4, with 13 bases in between. The CDR3 DNA follows: TGTGCCAGCAGCGTAGTCGGGGGCTTTGGAGAGACCCAGTACTTC. Protein sequence: CASSVVGGFGETQYF.

This chain links TRBV30 with TRBJ2-7; D remains ambiguous. The CDR3 totals 13 residues. V dropped 0 bases and J dropped 12 bases, with 18 bases sitting between them. CDR1 is GTSNPN and CDR2 is SVGIG in the germline V gene (reference sequence). CDR3 sequence (DNA): TGTGCCTGGAGTGTAGTCCCCTACTCGAAGTGGTACTTC. Amino acid sequence: CAWSVVPYSKWYF.

This chain joins TRBV30 and TRBJ1-2; 9 bases are shared with TRBD1. V shed 1 base, J shed 8 bases, and the junction held 11 bases outside the gene matches. Germline CDR1 is GTSNPN and CDR2 is SVGIG (reference sequence). This CDR3 is 15 amino acids long. CDR3 loop: CAWSAKGQGMVGYTF. In DNA form, the CDR3 reads TGTGCCTGGAGTGCAAAGGGACAGGGCATGGTCGGCTACACCTTC.

The chain couples TRBV4-2 to TRBJ1-2; tentative D call: TRBD1 (5 bases). V lost 3 bases and J lost 3, with 17 bases in between. CDR3 length: 16 amino acids. Germline V gives CDR1 LGHNA, CDR2 YNFKEQ. In DNA form, the CDR3 reads TGTGCCAGCAGCCAGAAGAGGGGAAGCGGCGACTATGGCTACACCTTC. The encoded protein is CASSQKRGSGDYGYTF.

The genes are TRBV6-5 and TRBJ1-1; the D gene is possibly TRBD1 (5 bases). The CDR3 has 14 residues. Germline CDR1 reads MNHEY; CDR2 reads SVGAGI. Between the trimmed V and J ends, which lost 4 bases and 0 bases, there was a span of 9 bases. The CDR3 DNA reads TGTGCCAGCAGTTTCCGGGACCTGAACACTGAAGCTTTCTTT. It yields the protein CASSFRDLNTEAFF.

The V and J genes are TRBV5-1 and TRBJ2-2; 7 bases fit TRBD2. Germline values: CDR1 SGHRS, CDR2 YFSETQ. J lost 1 base, V lost 6 bases, and 9 bases had no gene match. The CDR3 runs to 16 residues. The CDR3: CASTPRTRGNTGELFF. The CDR3 nucleotides read TGCGCCAGCACCCCTCGGACTAGAGGGAACACCGGGGAGCTGTTTTTT.

The J gene is TRBJ2-7, the V gene TRBV11-2, with 11 bases matching TRBD2. The CDR3 consists of 15 residues. The germline V gene has CDR1 SGHAT and CDR2 FQNNGV. J was trimmed by 4 bases and V by 4 bases; bases with no gene match: 6. In nucleotides, the CDR3 is TGTGCCAGCAGCTCTCCGGGACTAGCGGCTTACGAGCAGTACTTC. It is translated as CASSSPGLAAYEQYF.

Here the CDR3 reads CASSTVDTSYEQYF. The CDR3 DNA follows: TGTGCCAGCAGTACCGTAGATACCTCCTACGAGCAGTACTTC. This chain joins TRBV6-5 and TRBJ2-7, with D uncertain. The germline V and J ends were trimmed by 5 bases and 0 bases, with 11 bases remaining between them. The CDR3 consists of 14 residues. Germline CDR1 is MNHEY and CDR2 is SVGAGI.

J is TRBJ2-7 and V is TRBV10-1, with TRBD1 matching 9 bases. CDR3 length: 14 amino acids. The germline V gene has CDR1 WNHNN and CDR2 SYGVQD (reference sequence). The trim removed 5 bases at V and 2 bases at J, leaving 4 bases unmatched. The CDR3 loop is CASSPGQGPYEQYF. CDR3 DNA sequence: TGCGCCAGCAGTCCGGGACAGGGCCCCTACGAGCAGTACTTC.

Only one count was recorded for this clone. V usage is TRBV19 and J usage is TRBJ2-7; possibly TRBD1 for D (5 bases). The CDR3 contains 13 residues. Between the trimmed V and J ends, which lost 3 bases and 2 bases, there was a span of 8 bases. The germline V gene encodes CDR1 LNHDA and CDR2 SQIVND (reference sequence). The CDR3 is CASSMARAYEQYF. CDR3 DNA sequence: TGTGCCAGTAGTATGGCCAGGGCCTACGAGCAGTACTTC.

This chain links TRBV28 with TRBJ1-5, with 7 bases fitting TRBD1. V lost 5 bases, J lost 6 bases, and 7 bases stayed unmatched. CDR1 and CDR2 (germline): MDHEN, SYDVKM. The CDR3 contains 14 residues. CDR3: CASSRQGFTQPQHF. In DNA form, the CDR3 reads TGTGCCAGCAGTCGACAGGGTTTTACTCAGCCCCAGCATTTT. The complete variable domain, with remaining parts taken from reference TRBV28 and TRBJ1-5, reads DVKVTQSSRYLVKRTGEKVFLECVQDMDHENMFWYRQDPGLGLRLIYFSYDVKMKEKGDIPEGYSVSREKKERFSLILESASTNQTSMYLCASSRQGFTQPQHFGDGTRLSIL.

The J gene is TRBJ2-3, the V gene TRBV6-5; TRBD2 is a possible D gene (5 bases). Looked up from germline, CDR1 is MNHEY and CDR2 is SVGAGI. The V and J ends lost 5 bases and 4 bases respectively, with 10 bases between them. This CDR3 comprises 13 residues. This chain's CDR3 is CASSRPDSDTQYF. The CDR3 DNA is TGTGCCAGCAGTCGACCGGACTCAGATACGCAGTATTTT.

V and J are TRBV5-1 and TRBJ2-3, with 8 bases identical to TRBD1. Germline loops: CDR1 SGHRS, CDR2 YFSETQ. The CDR3 is 15 residues long. Trimming removed 4 bases from V and 7 bases from J; junction bases left unmatched: 11. CDR3 residues: CASSDMWTGPHTQYF. For the CDR3, the DNA is TGCGCCAGCAGCGATATGTGGACAGGGCCCCATACGCAGTATTTT.

The J gene is TRBJ2-5, the V gene TRBV6-6, with TRBD2 matching 7 bases. The CDR3 sequence is 14 residues long. Germline lookup yields CDR1 MNHNY and CDR2 SVGAGI (reference sequence). J lost 4 bases, V lost 4 bases, and 6 bases had no gene match. The CDR3, as DNA: TGTGCCAGCAGTTCCGCGGGGAGGGGAGAGACCCAGTACTTC. This sequence encodes CASSSAGRGETQYF.

The CDR3 DNA is TGTGCCAGCAAGGACAGATTCAACACTGAAGCTTTCTTT. This translates into CASKDRFNTEAFF. The rearrangement links TRBV7-9 to TRBJ1-1, with D perhaps matching TRBD1 (6 bases). The CDR3 extends over 13 amino acids. V lost 7 bases, J lost 2 bases, and 11 bases lay in between. From germline, CDR1 is SEHNR and CDR2 FQNEAQ (reference sequence). The complete variable domain, with remaining parts taken from reference TRBV7-9 and TRBJ1-1, reads DTGVSQNPRHKITKRGQNVTFRCDPISEHNRLYWYRQTLGQGPEFLTYFQNEAQLEKSRLLSDRFSAERPKGSFSTLEIQRTEQGDSAMYLCASKDRFNTEAFFGQGTRLTVV.

The chain combines TRBV2 with TRBJ2-2, with 12 positions matching TRBD2. The CDR3 is 15 amino acids. Per germline, CDR1 SNHLY and CDR2 FYNNEI. With V trimmed by 7 bases and J by 3 bases, 3 bases remained unmatched. CDR3 DNA: TGTGCCAGCAATCTAGCGGGGGGGGACACCGGGGAGCTGTTTTTT. Translated, it gives CASNLAGGDTGELFF.

The gene calls are TRBV5-1 and TRBJ2-3; 8 nucleotides match TRBD2. The CDR3 length is 15 residues. CDR1 and CDR2 from the germline V gene are SGHRS and YFSETQ. V shed 2 bases and J 0 bases; nucleotides not matched to a gene: 2. CDR3 sequence: CASSLGGGSTDTQYF. The CDR3 nucleotides are TGCGCCAGCAGCTTAGGCGGGGGGAGCACAGATACGCAGTATTTT.

The chain recombines TRBV5-1 with TRBJ2-1, with D perhaps given as TRBD1 or TRBD2 (5 bases each). Germline V gives CDR1 SGHRS, CDR2 YFSETQ. CDR3 length: 15 amino acids. V was pared by 3 bases and J by 2 bases, with 12 bases between. The chain's CDR3 is CASSSTGTAYNEQFF. CDR3 nucleotides: TGCGCCAGCAGCTCCACCGGGACGGCCTACAATGAGCAGTTCTTC.

CDR3 coding DNA: TGTGCCAGCAGTGAAGCGTGGACGGATGGCTACACCTTC. Protein sequence: CASSEAWTDGYTF. The rearrangement joins TRBV6-1 to TRBJ1-2; D is ambiguous. V lost 0 bases and J lost 6, with 8 bases in between. This CDR3 has 13 residues. The germline CDR1 and CDR2 sequences are MNHNS and SASEGT.

The chain links TRBV19 to TRBJ1-2, with a tentative D call TRBD1 (5 bases). V dropped 5 bases and J dropped 5 bases, with 12 bases sitting between them. The V gene's germline CDR1 is LNHDA and CDR2 SQIVND (reference sequence). The length of the CDR3 is 13 residues. CDR3: CASSPEGRYGYTF. The CDR3 DNA reads TGTGCCAGTAGTCCAGAGGGACGGTATGGCTACACCTTC.

V usage is TRBV6-2 or TRBV6-3 and J usage is TRBJ2-3; 11 bases agree with TRBD1. The CDR3 is 15 residues long. Germline assignment: CDR1 MNHEY and CDR2 SVGEGT. Unmatched junction bases numbered 5, after V lost 5 bases and J lost 4 bases. CDR3 bases: TGTGCCAGCAGTCGCGGGACAGGGGGGCCAGATACGCAGTATTTT. This gives the protein CASSRGTGGPDTQYF.

J is TRBJ2-2 and V is TRBV6-5, with 10 positions matching TRBD1. This CDR3 has 14 amino acids. V was clipped by 4 bases and J by 7 bases; unmatched bases: 3. Per the germline V gene, CDR1 is MNHEY and CDR2 is SVGAGI. The CDR3 DNA sequence: TGTGCCAGCAGTTCCGGGACAGGGGTCGGGGAGCTGTTTTTT. It encodes CASSSGTGVGELFF.